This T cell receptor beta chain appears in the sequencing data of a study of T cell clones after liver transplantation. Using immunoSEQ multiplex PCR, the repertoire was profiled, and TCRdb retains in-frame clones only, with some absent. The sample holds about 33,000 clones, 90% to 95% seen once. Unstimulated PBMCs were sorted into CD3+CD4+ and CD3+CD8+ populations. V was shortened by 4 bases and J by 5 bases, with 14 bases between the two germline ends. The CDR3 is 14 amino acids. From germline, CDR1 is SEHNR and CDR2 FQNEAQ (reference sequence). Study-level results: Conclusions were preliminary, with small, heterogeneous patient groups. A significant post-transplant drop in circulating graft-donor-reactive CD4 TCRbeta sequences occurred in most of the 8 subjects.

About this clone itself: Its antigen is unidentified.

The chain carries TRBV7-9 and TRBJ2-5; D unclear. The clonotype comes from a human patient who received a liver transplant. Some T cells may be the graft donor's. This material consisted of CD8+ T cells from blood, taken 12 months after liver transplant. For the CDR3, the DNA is TGTGCCAGCAGCTCCAACCCATCCGTGGAGACCCAGTACTTC. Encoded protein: CASSSNPSVETQYF.